This T cell receptor (beta chain) was identified in a study of shared clonotypes between healthy human individuals. Regarding the study as a whole: Few donors limited the genetic and exposure-history diversity represented. Clonotype sharing among donors, it was expected, would be affected by sequencing depth.

Details on this clone: Its target is unknown.

Once extracted for a subset, genomic DNA was divided evenly among several immunoSEQ plates. Some clones are missing from TCRdb's copy, which holds only in-frame ones; the method was immunoSEQ multiplex PCR. The sample has hundreds of thousands of clones, more than 95% seen once. Sequencing was performed on naive CD4+ T cells sorted from blood. Subset given: CD45RA+ positively selected. This clonotype originated in a woman between 25 and 40 years old in good health.

The CDR3 DNA reads as TGTGCCAGCAGTACCATCCGGACGGAGCAAGAGACCCAGTACTTC. Its translation: CASSTIRTEQETQYF. The gene calls are TRBV6-6 and TRBJ2-5; no reliable D call. V lost 5 bases to trimming and J lost 2 bases, with 15 bases between them. The CDR3 extends over 15 amino acids. Germline lookup yields CDR1 MNHNY and CDR2 SVGAGI (reference sequence).